One TCR beta chain is described in this entry. The antigen it recognizes is unknown. No clone much larger than this one lies a single base away; base qualities are absent. Library preparation employed PCR. Sequencing used an Illumina HiSeq 2500. To reduce PCR and sequencing biases, unique molecular identifiers were incorporated into the TCR beta cDNA libraries. Roughly 0.5 million cDNA molecules were obtained per 1 to 10 million input T cells, so each molecule approximated one T cell. The patient libraries were prepared and sequenced using the same protocol as the earlier healthy control dataset. Samples belonging to the same batch were prepared together, multiplexed and sequenced on a shared HiSeq lane. Concerning the study's data processing: MIGEC was used to process the raw barcoded reads, and molecular identifier groups with only a single read were discarded before consensus assembly and CDR3 extraction. VDJtools was used for post-analysis of the clonotype tables, and diversity was normalized by down-sampling every dataset to the size of the smallest sample. In repertoire overlap clustering, CDR3 amino acid sequences, but not nucleotide sequences, were matched to correct batch-related cross-sample contamination. TCRdb passed the public sequencing reads through fastp at Q25 and MiXCR, retaining productive beta sequences. CDR3 protein duplicates are merged, each entry listing the most common genes and DNA. In this record, the V and J calls reflect TCRdb's handling and not the investigators' own analysis. Recorded for this sample are some 260,000 distinct CDR3 sequences; 36% of them occurred a single time. The top ten constitute more than 4% of the sample.

This entry belongs to a study of post-analysis software for immune sequencing data (dated by TCRdb to about 2015). Regarding the complete study: The recorded disease courses included relapsing-remitting, secondary progressive and progressive-relapsing multiple sclerosis, and some patients had no subtype annotation. A subset of samples was prepared in parallel using single-end sample barcoding, then pooled and co-amplified after Illumina adapter ligation. The patient repertoires were set against around ten previously published healthy control repertoires from donors whose ages ranged from about 6 to 25 years. Overall results and qualifications from the work: Compared with controls, multiple sclerosis patients had significantly lower normalized Chao1 diversity, a finding suggesting substantial peripheral T-cell clonal expansion. When samples were clustered directly using the F measure, samples prepared in the same batch co-clustered strongly, which prompted a batch-effect correction. Patients showed significantly higher frequencies than controls for several TRBV segments, among them TRBV5-6, TRBV5-1 and TRBV20-1. The control group was slightly older than the multiple sclerosis patient group.

The germline V gene sets CDR1 to LGHNA and CDR2 to YSLEER. The junction shows trimming of 1 base on V and 4 bases on J, and the gene matches do not reach 5 bases of it. Reading from cysteine to phenylalanine, the CDR3 counts 15 amino acids. Only the CDR3 part of the read is kept: 45 bases, read in frame from the first base. To demonstrate the VDJtools post-analysis software, the study profiled TCR beta repertoires from the peripheral blood of about 13 young patients with multiple sclerosis. The patients with multiple sclerosis were children and adolescents between roughly 6 and 15 years of age. The rearrangement combines TRBV4-3 with TRBJ2-3; 7 junctional bases match TRBD2. Sequencing was carried out using blood. The clonotype originates from a girl between 5 and 17 years old with multiple sclerosis. DNA sequence: TGCGCCAGCAGCCAAGCACTAGCGAGGGCAGATACGCAGTATTTT. The resulting protein is CASSQALARADTQYF.